Given below is one T cell receptor (beta chain) in context. The antigen remains undetermined. The V gene's germline CDR1 is SGHRS and CDR2 YFSETQ. With 4 bases clipped from V and 2 bases from J, the junction kept 3 bases outside the gene matches. The CDR3 totals 14 residues. Per the authors' pipeline: Junction-only sequences produced by ImmunoSEQ had no quality scores, so filtering differed. The data were produced by immunoSEQ multiplex PCR, yet TCRdb's version contains in-frame clones alone and is incomplete. D and trimming come from the DNA, and the V and J calls and clone size come from that table. This table holds about 1 million clones, roughly 80% found once. This entry belongs to a study of shared clonotypes between healthy human individuals. Whole-study results and caveats: Sharing across four donors was highest in naive CD4 (roughly 5%) and lowest in memory CD8 (roughly 0.4%).

The chain links TRBV5-1 to TRBJ2-5, with 9 bases matching TRBD1. The sequenced sample was memory CD4+ T cells sorted from blood. Sample subset: CD45RA-negative fraction. This clonotype originated in a man between 18 and 35 years old in good health. CDR3 sequence: CASSKGTGQETQYF. The CDR3 nucleotides read TGCGCCAGCAGCAAGGGGACAGGGCAAGAGACCCAGTACTTC.